Below are 13 T cell receptor beta chains sequenced from a single sample in a study of regulatory T cells in long-lasting Graves disease. According to the study, TCR beta libraries were built with iRepertoire HTBI primers and CDR3-region Arm-PCR. TCRdb re-called the multiplex PCR reads with MiXCR, one entry per CDR3 protein. The sample has 410,000 or so distinct CDR3 sequences, about 15% seen once. Time point given: newly diagnosed GD, antithyroid drugs for less than 3 months. RNA isolated from PBMCs was used to make the TCR library. The same sample was also used in a study of T cells in Graves' hyperthyroidism and ophthalmopathy.

This specimen was peripheral blood mononuclear cells (PBMCs), taken at new diagnosis, from a patient treated with antithyroid drugs. Every receptor here comes from a woman aged 30 to 39 with Graves disease.

This clonotype was observed many times. The chain couples TRBV12-3 or TRBV12-4 to TRBJ1-2; the match to TRBD1 covers 7 bases. V gave up 6 bases and J gave up 7 bases; unmatched junction bases: 11. The CDR3 contains 14 residues. CDR3 region: CASRSTGVSSGYTF. The CDR3 DNA is TGTGCCAGCAGGTCAACAGGGGTTTCGTCTGGCTACACCTTC.

This clonotype was observed many times. The chain uses TRBV11-2 and TRBJ2-1; 8 nucleotides line up with TRBD2. CDR3 length: 16 amino acids. V trimming: 2 bases; J trimming: 0 bases; junction bases outside the gene matches: 3. Germline CDR1 and CDR2: SGHAT and FQNNGV. In nucleotides, the CDR3 is TGTGCCAGCAGCTTACAACTAGCGGTCTCCTACAATGAGCAGTTCTTC. Translating gives CASSLQLAVSYNEQFF.

Many counts were recorded for this clonotype. V and J are TRBV20-1 and TRBJ2-1, with 12 positions matching TRBD2. Germline assignment: CDR1 DFQATT and CDR2 SNEGSKA (reference sequence). Trimming cost V 3 bases and J 0 bases; bases outside gene matches: 6. This CDR3 has 17 residues. In DNA, the CDR3 is TGCAGTGCTAGTAGGCTAGCGGGAGGGAGCTCCTACAATGAGCAGTTCTTC. Its translation: CSASRLAGGSSYNEQFF.

The CDR3 coding sequence is TGTGCCAGCCGACTGGGACTAGCTTCAGGCGAGCAGTACTTC. This encodes CASRLGLASGEQYF. The rearrangement links TRBV7-2 to TRBJ2-7; 9 bases map to TRBD2. The V and J ends lost 8 bases and 6 bases, in that order; junction bases with no gene match: 11. CDR1 and CDR2 from the germline V gene are SGHTA and FQGNSA. This CDR3 spans 14 amino acids.

This clonotype came up many times. V and J are TRBV10-3 and TRBJ1-2; D possibly corresponds to TRBD1 (6 bases). The CDR3 totals 13 residues. CDR1 and CDR2 from the germline V gene are ENHRY and SYGVKD. With 5 bases removed from V and 8 bases from J, the gap between germline ends came to 15 bases. The CDR3 DNA reads as TGTGCCATCAGTTTCAGGGGTGAGGGCGGCTACACCTTC. Protein: CAISFRGEGGYTF.

A note on this clonotype: Because it lacks the conserved phenylalanine or tryptophan at the end, this CDR3 is likely a read error. The limits of the CDR3 on the DNA are not certain, so only TCRdb's listed CDR3 is given. The chain employs TRBV11-1 and TRBJ2-1; TRBD2, as called in the table, went unchecked against the DNA. Germline lookup yields CDR1 SGHAT and CDR2 FQDESV (reference sequence). The CDR3 contains 9 residues when both ends are counted. CDR3 in amino acids: CASSSREGR.

In its sample, this clonotype was seen once. This chain links TRBV28 with TRBJ1-6; TRBD1 might be the D (5 bases). The germline V gene has CDR1 MDHEN and CDR2 SYDVKM. The CDR3 contains 14 residues. V was pared by 5 bases and J by 7 bases, with 12 bases between. CDR3 in DNA: TGTGCCAGCAGTGGGGGAGGTCGGAATTCACCCCTCCACTTT. Translating gives CASSGGGRNSPLHF.

This clonotype was seen repeatedly, ten times or more. CDR3 loop: CSARTGGNSNQPQHF. The CDR3, as DNA: TGCAGTGCTAGGACGGGTGGGAATAGCAATCAGCCCCAGCATTTT. The V and J genes are TRBV20-1 and TRBJ1-5; D is uncertain. The CDR3 runs to 15 residues. Trimming removed 3 bases at V and 0 bases at J, with 12 bases between. The germline CDR1 and CDR2 sequences are DFQATT and SNEGSKA (reference sequence).

This clonotype was found many times. CDR3: CSAGATTQTLEAFF. CDR3 sequence (DNA): TGCAGCGCTGGGGCAACGACCCAGACCCTTGAAGCTTTCTTT. The rearrangement links TRBV29-1 to TRBJ1-1; D is perhaps TRBD1 (5 bases). Germline CDR1 is SQVTM and CDR2 is ANQGSEA. The CDR3 spans 14 residues. V gave up 7 bases and J gave up 7 bases, with 22 bases separating them. Based on the CDR3 plus reference TRBV29-1 and TRBJ1-1, the full variable domain is SAVISQKPSRDICQRGTSLTIQCQVDSQVTMMFWYRQQPGQSLTLIATANQGSEATYESGFVIDKFPISRPNLTFSTLTVSNMSPEDSSIYLCSAGATTQTLEAFFGQGTRLTVV.

This clonotype was seen ten or more times. V gene TRBV28 combines with J gene TRBJ1-5; D not resolved. This CDR3 comprises 15 residues. Trimming took 5 bases from V and 0 from J, leaving 11 bases between them. The germline V gene encodes CDR1 MDHEN and CDR2 SYDVKM. The CDR3 nucleotides read TGTGCCAGCAGTCTGCCGTCCAGTAGCAATCAGCCCCAGCATTTT. Its translation: CASSLPSSSNQPQHF. The full variable domain, in which reference TRBV28 and TRBJ1-5 provide the parts outside the CDR3, is DVKVTQSSRYLVKRTGEKVFLECVQDMDHENMFWYRQDPGLGLRLIYFSYDVKMKEKGDIPEGYSVSREKKERFSLILESASTNQTSMYLCASSLPSSSNQPQHFGDGTRLSIL.

The table lists this clonotype with many counts. At one end the junction does not follow the germline gene, possibly because of a read error. The gene calls are TRBV3-1 and TRBJ2-7; no definite D call. The CDR3 is 11 amino acids. Germline V gene sequence: CDR1 LGHDT, CDR2 YNNKEL (reference sequence). CDR3 nucleotide sequence: TGTGCCAGCAGCAAAGATTACGAGCAGTACTTC. Residues: CASSKDYEQYF.

This clonotype was seen ten or more times. V is TRBV15 and J is TRBJ2-7; 11 bases align to TRBD2. Germline CDR1 and CDR2: LNHNV and YYDKDF (reference sequence). Unmatched junction bases numbered 13, after V lost 0 bases and J lost 0 bases. CDR3 length equals 20 residues. Here the CDR3 reads CATSRDYTSGGDPYSYEQYF. CDR3 bases: TGTGCCACCAGCAGAGATTACACTAGCGGGGGAGATCCATACTCCTACGAGCAGTACTTC.

This clonotype was seen a handful of times. The rearrangement joins TRBV20-1 to TRBJ2-3; possibly TRBD2 for D (6 bases). Germline V CDR1 and CDR2: DFQATT, SNEGSKA (reference sequence). V lost 2 bases, J lost 7 bases, and 19 bases lay in between. This CDR3 comprises 15 residues. CDR3 region: CSARPRTAGNYTQYF. The CDR3 region has the DNA TGCAGTGCTAGACCCAGGACGGCGGGAAATTATACGCAGTATTTT.